This TCR beta chain is from a study of T-cell reconstitution after alpha-beta-depleted transplantation in children. Germline CDR1 DFQATT, CDR2 SNEGSKA (reference sequence). With 0 bases removed from V and 0 bases from J, the gap between germline ends came to 15 bases. The CDR3 contains 17 residues. Unique molecular identifiers tagged the TCRbeta library. TCRdb independently ran MiXCR on the PCR reads; one entry per CDR3 protein. The data hold about 400,000 distinct CDR3 sequences, with about a fifth observed a single time. This clonotype showed up just a few times. This sequence originates from a human donor who donated a stem cell graft to a child with acute myeloid leukemia. The sample here was PBMCs from the stem cell graft donor, taken from the stem cell graft. The rearrangement links TRBV20-1 to TRBJ2-1, with a possible D match to TRBD1 (6 bases). CDR3: CSARDSRGQYSYNEQFF. The CDR3 DNA follows: TGCAGTGCTAGAGATTCCCGAGGACAGTACTCCTACAATGAGCAGTTCTTC.